Presented here are 25 T cell receptor beta chains from one specimen sequenced in a study of blood T cell repertoires in COVID-19. TCRdb's table, derived via immunoSEQ multiplex PCR, lists solely in-frame clones and lacks some. Of roughly 200,000 clones in the sample, about nine tenths were seen once. The sequenced sample consisted of PBMCs or T cells enriched from blood (not recorded which). The receptors originated from a young man in a cohort exposed to, infected with or recovered from COVID-19 (not recorded which).

The chain joins TRBV7-6 to TRBJ1-2, with unresolved D. The V and J ends lost 4 bases and 5 bases respectively, with 17 bases between them. CDR3 size: 15 residues. Germline V CDR1 and CDR2: SGHVS, FNYEAQ. The chain's CDR3 is CASSSSFLGSYGYTF. CDR3 nucleotide sequence: TGTGCCAGCAGCTCTTCGTTCCTGGGCTCGTATGGCTACACCTTC.

The chain has TRBV5-5 and TRBJ2-5; tentatively, D is TRBD1 (5 bases). V gave up 1 base and J gave up 7 bases, with 14 bases separating them. CDR3 length: 14 amino acids. The germline V gene encodes CDR1 SGHKS and CDR2 YYEKEE (reference sequence). Here the CDR3 DNA reads TGTGCCAGCAGCTTGAGTGTTCCCCAGGGGACCCAGTACTTC. This translates into CASSLSVPQGTQYF. The full variable domain, completed using reference TRBV5-5 and TRBJ2-5, is DAGVTQSPTHLIKTRGQQVTLRCSPISGHKSVSWYQQVLGQGPQFIFQYYEKEERGRGNFPDRFSARQFPNYSSELNVNALLLGDSALYLCASSLSVPQGTQYFGPGTRLLVL.

V gene TRBV10-2 combines with J gene TRBJ2-1, with no clear D. Per the germline V gene, CDR1 is WSHSY and CDR2 is SAAADI. V was clipped by 2 bases and J by 2 bases, with 16 bases between them. CDR3 size: 17 residues. The CDR3 DNA reads TGCGCCAGCAGTGAGGAAACTCAAACGCACCCCTACAATGAGCAGTTCTTC. Translated, it gives CASSEETQTHPYNEQFF.

V and J are TRBV4-2 and TRBJ2-2; possibly TRBD2 for D (5 bases). V was trimmed by 5 bases and J by 5 bases, leaving 15 bases between them. This CDR3 is 15 amino acids long. The germline V gene encodes CDR1 LGHNA and CDR2 YNFKEQ. The CDR3 is CASSYSRGGTGELFF. The CDR3 nucleotides read TGTGCCAGCAGCTACTCCCGGGGTGGAACCGGGGAGCTGTTTTTT.

The V call is TRBV29-1, the J call TRBJ2-1, with a tentative D call TRBD2 (6 bases). With 6 bases removed from V and 0 bases from J, the gap between germline ends came to 18 bases. From germline, CDR1 is SQVTM and CDR2 ANQGSEA. The CDR3 runs 16 residues. The CDR3 protein is CSVPQEDYSSYNEQFF. The CDR3 bases are TGCAGCGTACCACAAGAGGACTACTCCTCCTACAATGAGCAGTTCTTC.

The rearrangement links TRBV3-1 (or the pseudogene TRBV3-2) to TRBJ1-1; D not certain. Trimming stripped 0 bases from V and 1 base from J, with 15 bases between. The CDR3 consists of 17 residues. The germline V gene encodes CDR1 LGHDT and CDR2 YNNKEL (reference sequence). The CDR3 loop reads CASSQEKTYIPNTEAFF. The DNA of the CDR3 is TGTGCCAGCAGCCAAGAAAAAACATATATCCCGAACACTGAAGCTTTCTTT.

V is TRBV7-2 and J is TRBJ1-4; D unresolved. V was shortened by 4 bases and J by 0 bases, with 12 bases between the two germline ends. The CDR3 has 16 residues. Germline values: CDR1 SGHTA, CDR2 FQGNSA. The DNA for the CDR3 is TGTGCCAGCAGCTATCGATCAGGCGCAACTAATGAAAAACTGTTTTTT. Translated: CASSYRSGATNEKLFF.

This rearrangement joins TRBV28 to TRBJ1-2; D is unresolved. V lost 5 bases, J lost 2 bases, and 15 bases lay in between. The CDR3 length is 15 residues. Germline V gene data show CDR1 as MDHEN and CDR2 as SYDVKM. DNA of the CDR3: TGTGCCAGCAGTCATATATTTGCCCAGAACTATGGCTACACCTTC. Protein: CASSHIFAQNYGYTF.

The V gene is TRBV12-3 or TRBV12-4, the J gene TRBJ2-3; TRBD2 matches 8 bases. The V segment lost 8 bases and the J segment 8 bases; nucleotides outside the gene matches: 6. The CDR3 totals 12 residues. CDR3 protein: CASGTRIGTQYF. As DNA, the CDR3 is TGTGCCAGCGGGACTAGAATCGGTACGCAGTATTTT.

The chain links TRBV2 to TRBJ2-7, with 9 bases that match TRBD2. Germline CDR1 is SNHLY and CDR2 is FYNNEI. CDR3 length: 14 amino acids. Trimming cost V 6 bases and J 6 bases; bases outside gene matches: 9. Here the CDR3 reads CASRRAGGPAEQYF. In DNA, the CDR3 is TGTGCCAGCAGGAGAGCGGGAGGCCCGGCCGAGCAGTACTTC.

Only one count was recorded for this clone. The CDR3 nucleotides are TGTGCCAGCATTTGTGCCGGACAGTCCGTCCCCCAAGAGACCCAGTACTTC. Its translation: CASICAGQSVPQETQYF. V is TRBV27 and J is TRBJ2-5, with a tentative D call TRBD1 (6 bases). Trimming removed 7 bases at V and 1 base at J, with 22 bases between. Germline V CDR1 and CDR2: MNHEY, SMNVEV (reference sequence). The CDR3 length is 17 residues.

The J gene is TRBJ1-1, the V gene TRBV19, with 9 positions matching TRBD1. The germline V gene has CDR1 LNHDA and CDR2 SQIVND (reference sequence). The CDR3 spans 13 residues. The J segment lost 11 bases and the V segment lost 6 bases, leaving 10 bases of the junction unmatched. CDR3 amino acids: CASSKQGAGVAFF. Here the CDR3 DNA reads TGTGCCAGTAGCAAACAGGGGGCAGGGGTGGCTTTCTTT. Full variable domain (missing parts from reference TRBV19 and TRBJ1-1): DGGITQSPKYLFRKEGQNVTLSCEQNLNHDAMYWYRQDPGQGLRLIYYSQIVNDFQKGDIAEGYSVSREKKESFPLTVTSAQKNPTAFYLCASSKQGAGVAFFGQGTRLTVV.

The J gene is TRBJ2-7, the V gene TRBV27; TRBD2 might be the D (5 bases). CDR1 and CDR2 (germline): MNHEY, SMNVEV (reference sequence). The CDR3 is 15 amino acids. V lost 6 bases and J 2 bases, leaving 17 bases between the germline ends. Here the CDR3 reads CASSSKGRGPYEQYF. In DNA form, the CDR3 reads TGTGCCAGCAGCTCTAAAGGTCGGGGTCCCTACGAGCAGTACTTC.

The rearrangement joins TRBV19 to TRBJ1-4, with D perhaps TRBD1 (6 bases). The CDR3 loop spans 15 amino acids. V dropped 5 bases and J dropped 6 bases, with 16 bases sitting between them. The germline gives CDR1 LNHDA, CDR2 SQIVND (reference sequence). The CDR3 sequence: CASSPSGGRHEKLFF. In DNA, the CDR3 is TGTGCCAGTAGTCCTTCCGGGGGGCGCCATGAAAAACTGTTTTTT.

The sample holds many counts of this clone. V is TRBV7-9 and J is TRBJ1-6; the match to TRBD1 covers 9 bases. In germline, CDR1 is SEHNR, CDR2 FQNEAQ (reference sequence). The CDR3 sequence is 19 residues long. The trim removed 4 bases at V and 6 bases at J, leaving 16 bases unmatched. DNA of the CDR3: TGTGCCAGCAGCTCCCCTCAATCTCTACGGGACAGGGTTAATTCACCCCTCCACTTT. Residues: CASSSPQSLRDRVNSPLHF.

This clone was seen only once. CDR3 bases: TGTGCCAGCAGCTCTTCAGGACAGCTTGGGGGACAGCCCCAGCATTTT. This gives the protein CASSSSGQLGGQPQHF. V and J are TRBV27 and TRBJ1-5; D might be TRBD1 (6 bases). There are 16 residues in the CDR3. Germline assignment: CDR1 MNHEY and CDR2 SMNVEV (reference sequence). Trimming cost V 6 bases and J 7 bases, with 22 bases left between them.

The chain carries TRBV18 and TRBJ2-6; D unclear. V was cut by 5 bases and J by 0 bases, with 11 bases left in between. The length of the CDR3 is 16 residues. Germline V gene data show CDR1 as KGHSH and CDR2 as LQKENI. This chain's CDR3 is CASSRRFDSGANVLTF. The DNA of the CDR3 is TGTGCCAGCTCAAGGAGATTTGACTCTGGGGCCAACGTCCTGACTTTC.

The rearrangement joins TRBV5-1 to TRBJ1-2, with 7 bases identical to TRBD1. The CDR3 has 13 residues. V lost 0 bases to trimming and J lost 4 bases; unmatched junction nucleotides: 0. The V gene's germline CDR1 is SGHRS and CDR2 YFSETQ. CDR3 amino acids: CASSLGTGYGYTF. CDR3 in DNA: TGCGCCAGCAGCTTGGGGACAGGCTATGGCTACACCTTC.

The J gene is TRBJ2-7, the V gene TRBV2; 12 bases are shared with TRBD2. There are 21 residues in the CDR3. Germline trimming cut 3 bases from V and 9 bases from J; bases unmatched to any gene: 27. Looked up from germline, CDR1 is SNHLY and CDR2 is FYNNEI. The CDR3 sequence: CASSDRTRTSGTLTRNMVQYF. In nucleotides, the CDR3 is TGTGCCAGCAGTGACAGGACGCGGACTAGCGGGACCTTGACGAGGAATATGGTGCAGTACTTC.

The chain carries TRBV28 and TRBJ2-6; no firm D call. Germline V gene sequence: CDR1 MDHEN, CDR2 SYDVKM. V lost 6 bases and J lost 1, with 16 bases in between. The CDR3 totals 17 residues. The CDR3 here is CASRRDIFQSGANVLTF. The DNA for the CDR3 is TGTGCCAGCAGGCGTGACATATTTCAATCTGGGGCCAACGTCCTGACTTTC.

This sequence joins TRBV19 and TRBJ1-1, with D possibly being TRBD1 (5 bases). The CDR3 runs to 15 residues. V was shortened by 6 bases and J by 1 base, with 15 bases between the two germline ends. Germline CDR1 is LNHDA and CDR2 is SQIVND (reference sequence). CDR3: CASSPKTESNTEAFF. CDR3 bases: TGTGCCAGTAGCCCAAAGACAGAATCGAACACTGAAGCTTTCTTT. The entire variable domain, with the rest obtained from reference TRBV19 and TRBJ1-1, is as follows: DGGITQSPKYLFRKEGQNVTLSCEQNLNHDAMYWYRQDPGQGLRLIYYSQIVNDFQKGDIAEGYSVSREKKESFPLTVTSAQKNPTAFYLCASSPKTESNTEAFFGQGTRLTVV.

The V call is TRBV3-1 (or the pseudogene TRBV3-2), the J call TRBJ2-2, with D uncertain. V lost 1 base and J lost 4, with 7 bases in between. The CDR3 is 14 amino acids. CDR1 and CDR2 (germline): LGHDT, YNNKEL (reference sequence). The CDR3 region has the DNA TGTGCCAGCAGCCAAGGACTTCCCACCGGGGAGCTGTTTTTT. Amino acid sequence: CASSQGLPTGELFF.

The chain carries TRBV7-9 and TRBJ2-7; 11 bases fit TRBD2. V gave up 2 bases and J gave up 5 bases; unmatched junction bases: 5. From germline, CDR1 is SEHNR and CDR2 FQNEAQ (reference sequence). The CDR3 runs to 15 residues. In nucleotides, the CDR3 is TGTGCCAGCAGCTTACTAGCGGGAGGAAAGGACGAGCAGTACTTC. Its protein is CASSLLAGGKDEQYF.

The CDR3 protein is CASSRPSGRASSYNSPLHF. CDR3 nucleotides: TGTGCCAGCAGCCGCCCGTCCGGCAGGGCGAGCTCCTATAATTCACCCCTCCACTTT. V is TRBV28 and J is TRBJ1-6, with a possible D match to TRBD1 (5 bases). Germline-derived CDR1 and CDR2 are MDHEN and SYDVKM. The CDR3 runs 19 residues. The V and J ends lost 6 bases and 0 bases respectively, with 21 bases between them.

This chain joins TRBV27 and TRBJ2-1; 11 positions match TRBD2. Germline V CDR1 and CDR2: MNHEY, SMNVEV (reference sequence). This CDR3 is built from 15 residues. V dropped 5 bases and J dropped 5; count of bases not matched to a gene: 5. The CDR3 DNA sequence: TGTGCCAGCAGTCTCGGGACTAGCGGACACAATGAGCAGTTCTTC. It specifies CASSLGTSGHNEQFF.